The present TCR beta chain was sequenced within a study of cytomegalovirus exposure and HLA in healthy donors. Trimming cost V 1 base and J 7 bases, with 16 bases left between them. Germline values: CDR1 MNHEY, CDR2 SMNVEV (reference sequence). The CDR3 is made up of 15 amino acids. With 60 Vbeta and 13 Jbeta primers, the PCR was carried out. In the authors' methods: Counted up in a later analysis, unique TCR beta chains came to some 82 million, with about 9.9 million shared. Sequenced by immunoSEQ multiplex PCR; TCRdb stores in-frame clones only, minus some. That table furnishes V, J and clone size, whereas the DNA furnished D and trimming. The repertoire table contains under 200,000 clones.

The source is a man aged 25-40 years in good health and CMV-seronegative. The V call is TRBV27, the J call TRBJ1-2; no clear D. Material for sequencing was PBMCs. This CDR3 is CASSLLSGSLGGYTF. The CDR3 DNA sequence: TGTGCCAGCAGTTTATTATCAGGTTCATTAGGTGGCTACACCTTC.